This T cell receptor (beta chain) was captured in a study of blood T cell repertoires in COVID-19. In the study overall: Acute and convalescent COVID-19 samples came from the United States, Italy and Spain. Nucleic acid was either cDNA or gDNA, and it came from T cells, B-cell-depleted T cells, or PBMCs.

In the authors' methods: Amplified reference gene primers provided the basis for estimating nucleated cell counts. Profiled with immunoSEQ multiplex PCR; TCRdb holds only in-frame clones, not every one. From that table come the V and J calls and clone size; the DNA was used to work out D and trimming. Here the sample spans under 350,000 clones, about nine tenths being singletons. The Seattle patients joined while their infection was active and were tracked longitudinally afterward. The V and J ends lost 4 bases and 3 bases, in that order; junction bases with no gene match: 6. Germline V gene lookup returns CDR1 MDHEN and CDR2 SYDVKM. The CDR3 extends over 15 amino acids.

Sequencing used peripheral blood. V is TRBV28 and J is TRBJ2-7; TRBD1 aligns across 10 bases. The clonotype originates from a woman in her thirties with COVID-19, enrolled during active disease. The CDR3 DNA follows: TGTGCCAGCAGTTCTCCCGGGACAGGGGACTACGAGCAGTACTTC. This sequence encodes CASSSPGTGDYEQYF. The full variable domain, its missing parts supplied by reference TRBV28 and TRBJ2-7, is DVKVTQSSRYLVKRTGEKVFLECVQDMDHENMFWYRQDPGLGLRLIYFSYDVKMKEKGDIPEGYSVSREKKERFSLILESASTNQTSMYLCASSSPGTGDYEQYFGPGTRLTVT.